Reported below is one T cell receptor (beta chain). Authors' methods: Nucleated cell number was recorded as an estimate derived from reference gene primer amplification. Sequencing was performed with immunoSEQ multiplex PCR; in TCRdb, only in-frame clones are kept and a portion is missing. V and J calls and clone size are copied from that table; D and trimming were computed from the DNA. The data contain under 150,000 clones, around 89% of them singletons. These data come from a study of blood T cell repertoires in COVID-19. Study-wide background: The study drew acute and convalescent COVID-19 samples from the United States, Italy and Spain. T cells, B-cell-depleted T cells, or PBMCs provided the cDNA or gDNA that served as material.

The V end lost 3 bases, the J end lost 2 bases, and 11 bases lay between the germline ends. Germline CDR1 reads KGHSH; CDR2 reads LQKENI. The CDR3 sequence is 14 residues long. The receptor's source is a human donor in a cohort sampled during active COVID-19. The chain carries TRBV18 and TRBJ2-7, with D possibly TRBD2 on 5 matching bases. Sequenced: peripheral blood. The CDR3 loop is CASSPPGKPYEQYF. CDR3 DNA: TGTGCCAGCTCACCTCCGGGAAAACCCTACGAGCAGTACTTC.